Here is one T cell receptor (beta chain) with its context. The data were taken from a study of blood T cell repertoires in COVID-19. The overall study: Acute and convalescent COVID-19 samples came from the United States, Italy and Spain.

The junction had 3 bases not matched to a gene; V was cut back by 3 bases and J by 2 bases. The V gene's germline CDR1 is GTSNPN and CDR2 SVGIG (reference sequence). The CDR3 contains 14 residues. How the authors handled the data: Amplification of reference gene primers provided the estimated nucleated cell counts. The repertoire was sequenced with immunoSEQ multiplex PCR; TCRdb's copy has only in-frame clones and lacks some. The V and J calls and clone size were taken over from that table, and D and trimming were inferred from the DNA. The sample consists of about 300,000 clones, roughly 83% of them appearing once. The Seattle patients joined while their infection was active and were tracked longitudinally afterward.

The receptor's source is a human donor with COVID-19, enrolled during active disease. The donor label of this sample is uncertain. Sequencing was performed on peripheral blood. The chain joins TRBV30 to TRBJ1-3; TRBD1 matches at 8 bases. CDR3 sequence reads: CAWRATGAGNTIYF. The CDR3 nucleotides are TGTGCCTGGAGGGCGACAGGGGCTGGAAACACCATATATTTT.